This T cell receptor beta chain was profiled in a study of shared clonotypes between healthy human individuals. Study overall: Aged 18 to 49, the donors were a couple of women and three men. Each donor contributed plates that comprised three CD4 naive, three CD4 memory, two CD8 naive and one CD8 memory.

The authors divided CD4+ cells into CD45RA+ naive and CD45RA-negative memory subsets. Regarding the study as a whole: The study found lower generation probabilities in non-shared clonotypes than in those shared by all four donors.

The germline V gene encodes CDR1 SGHAT and CDR2 FQNNGV. This CDR3 contains 16 residues. J lost 0 bases, V lost 7 bases, and 11 bases had no gene match. This clone was observed a handful of times. Its antigen is not identified. Only in-frame clones appear in the TCRdb table, and some are missing; sequencing was by immunoSEQ multiplex PCR. Among 2 million to 2.5 million clones listed, 90% to 95% were seen once. The specimen sequenced was naive CD4+ T cells from PBMCs. Specified subset: CD45RA+ positively selected. The receptor's source is a young man in good health. Some clones in this sample may be carry-over from other donors' samples. This chain connects TRBV11-2 to TRBJ2-7, with 8 bases that match TRBD1. CDR3 sequence reads: CASIPLGQGASYEQYF. CDR3 bases: TGTGCCAGCATCCCCCTCGGACAGGGAGCCTCCTACGAGCAGTACTTC.